Listed here are 3 T cell receptor beta chains from one sample, sequenced in a study of shared clonotypes between healthy human individuals. Clones were read by immunoSEQ multiplex PCR, and TCRdb kept only the in-frame ones, dropping some. The table includes 550,000 to 800,000 clones, 74% detected once. The specimen was memory CD4+ T cells sorted from blood. The sample's subset: CD45RA-negative fraction. The source is a woman under 40 in good health.

The chain combines TRBV27 with TRBJ2-6; weak D call: TRBD2 (5 bases). Trimming took off 6 bases at V and 1 base at J, with 10 bases between the two ends. CDR3 length: 15 amino acids. Germline values: CDR1 MNHEY, CDR2 SMNVEV (reference sequence). CDR3 region: CASSPRVSGANVLTF. The CDR3 DNA reads as TGTGCCAGCAGCCCGCGGGTATCTGGGGCCAACGTCCTGACTTTC.

This clone has just one count. The chain links TRBV14 to TRBJ2-7; no reliable D call. The CDR3 is 13 amino acids. Trimming removed 4 bases at V and 2 bases at J, with 9 bases between. Germline CDR1 SGHDN, CDR2 FVKESK. Here the CDR3 DNA reads TGTGCCAGCAGCCCCCACGTAACCTACGAGCAGTACTTC. This translates into CASSPHVTYEQYF.

This clone has just one count. J is TRBJ1-2 and V is TRBV7-8, with TRBD1 matching over 10 bases. In germline, CDR1 is SGHVS, CDR2 FQNEAQ. This CDR3 has 16 residues. V was clipped by 5 bases and J by 6 bases; unmatched bases: 12. The CDR3 coding sequence is TGTGCCAGCAGCAGGATCTCGGGACAGGGGAAGAATGGCTACACCTTC. Protein product: CASSRISGQGKNGYTF.